The 25 T cell receptor beta chains below all came from one sample that was sequenced in a study of T cells in Graves' hyperthyroidism and ophthalmopathy. What was amplified from RNA transcripts were TCR beta CDR3 regions. A first-round RT-PCR of the TCR CDR3 used the HTBI primer set. TCRdb independently ran MiXCR on the multiplex PCR reads; one entry per CDR3 protein. The sample lists hundreds of thousands of distinct CDR3 sequences, 38% occurring once. The sample taken for sequencing was blood. These receptors were taken from a man between 18 and 35 years old with Graves' hyperthyroidism.

The chain combines TRBV24-1 with TRBJ1-2; D may be TRBD1 (5 bases). CDR1 is KGHDR, CDR2 SFDVKD, per germline. Trimming stripped 4 bases from V and 4 bases from J, with 12 bases between. The CDR3 is 14 amino acids. CDR3 loop: CATSEMVRAYGYTF. The CDR3 DNA sequence: TGTGCCACCAGTGAAATGGTCAGGGCCTATGGCTACACCTTC.

This clonotype appeared a single time. This rearrangement joins TRBV30 to TRBJ1-1; D perhaps matches TRBD1 (5 bases). The CDR3 sequence is 14 residues long. CDR1 GTSNPN and CDR2 SVGIG come from the germline V gene (reference sequence). Deletions cut 3 bases from V and 1 base from J, with 12 bases between. CDR3 loop: CAWRNDRENTEAFF. CDR3 coding DNA: TGTGCCTGGAGGAATGACAGAGAGAACACTGAAGCTTTCTTT.

This clonotype was found a few times. The chain uses TRBV5-1 and TRBJ2-2; 11 bases fit TRBD2. This CDR3 has 16 amino acids. V shed 2 bases, J shed 5 bases, and the junction held 5 bases outside the gene matches. The germline V gene encodes CDR1 SGHRS and CDR2 YFSETQ. The CDR3 reads CASSFFRTSGTGELFF. CDR3 DNA sequence: TGCGCCAGCAGCTTTTTTCGGACTAGCGGGACCGGGGAGCTGTTTTTT.

This clonotype was detected only a few times. The gene calls are TRBV15 and TRBJ1-1; no reliable D call. The length of the CDR3 is 18 residues. Germline-derived CDR1 and CDR2 are LNHNV and YYDKDF (reference sequence). The germline V and J ends were trimmed by 0 bases and 1 base, with 18 bases remaining between them. CDR3 sequence: CATSRDTLLGNKNTEAFF. As DNA, the CDR3 is TGTGCCACCAGCAGAGATACCCTATTGGGAAATAAGAACACTGAAGCTTTCTTT.

In its sample, this clonotype was seen many times. This sequence joins TRBV24-1 and TRBJ2-2, with 10 bases lining up with TRBD1. CDR1 KGHDR and CDR2 SFDVKD come from the germline V gene. The CDR3 runs 16 residues. The trim removed 3 bases at V and 1 base at J, leaving 1 base unmatched. In DNA form, the CDR3 reads TGTGCCACCAGTGATCGGGACAGGGGGAACACCGGGGAGCTGTTTTTT. Translation: CATSDRDRGNTGELFF.

This clonotype was seen a handful of times. The chain uses TRBV4-1 and TRBJ1-4, with D possibly TRBD1 on 6 matching bases. V was pared by 1 base and J by 7 bases, with 10 bases between. This CDR3 contains 14 residues. Per germline, CDR1 MGHRA and CDR2 YSYEKL. The CDR3, as DNA: TGCGCCAGCAGCCAAGCGCACAGGGCTGAAAAACTGTTTTTT. Its protein is CASSQAHRAEKLFF.

This clonotype showed up just a few times. CDR3 DNA: TGCAGTGCTCCAGATCCCCGGGGCGACTATGGCTACACCTTC. It specifies CSAPDPRGDYGYTF. The rearrangement links TRBV20-1 to TRBJ1-2, with a tentative D call TRBD1 (5 bases). V dropped 5 bases and J dropped 3 bases, with 16 bases sitting between them. Looked up from germline, CDR1 is DFQATT and CDR2 is SNEGSKA (reference sequence). This CDR3 contains 14 residues.

A remark on this clonotype: One base away lies a much larger clone, so this may be a sequencing read error. The J gene is TRBJ1-1, the V gene TRBV20-1; 11 bases line up with TRBD1. V trimming: 6 bases; J trimming: 10 bases; junction bases outside the gene matches: 7. This CDR3 region has 12 residues. From germline, CDR1 is DFQATT and CDR2 SNEGSKA (reference sequence). CDR3 DNA sequence: TGCAGTGCCGATGGACAGGGGGCTGGAGCTTTCTTT. This gives the protein CSADGQGAGAFF.

In its sample, this clonotype was seen many times. V and J are TRBV19 and TRBJ1-6; D may be TRBD1 (5 bases). The CDR3 loop spans 17 amino acids. CDR1 is LNHDA and CDR2 is SQIVND in the germline V gene (reference sequence). Trimming took 3 bases from V and 2 from J, leaving 14 bases between them. CDR3 amino acids: CASSIRDRGTYNSPLHF. The DNA for the CDR3 is TGTGCCAGTAGTATCCGAGATCGGGGCACCTATAATTCACCCCTCCACTTT.

A single count supports this clonotype. It may be a read error: a sequence one base away is much more abundant. The chain links TRBV2 to TRBJ1-5; TRBD1 might be the D (6 bases). The CDR3 totals 15 residues. Per the germline V gene, CDR1 is SNHLY and CDR2 is FYNNEI. Trimming stripped 1 base from V and 5 bases from J, with 12 bases between. The DNA for the CDR3 is TGTGCCAGCAGTGAAGTCACGGGGGGCGATCAGCCCCAGCATTTT. Translation: CASSEVTGGDQPQHF.

This chain joins TRBV19 and TRBJ1-5; a possible D gene is TRBD1 (6 bases). V gave up 8 bases and J gave up 1 base, with 18 bases separating them. Germline CDR1 reads LNHDA; CDR2 reads SQIVND (reference sequence). CDR3 length: 16 amino acids. The CDR3 protein is CASVEAGGRSNQPQHF. CDR3 DNA sequence: TGTGCCAGTGTGGAAGCGGGGGGGCGAAGCAATCAGCCCCAGCATTTT.

This clonotype was counted at least ten times. The chain uses TRBV9 and TRBJ1-4; D may be TRBD1 (6 bases). Per germline, CDR1 SGDLS and CDR2 YYNGEE. The CDR3 is 13 amino acids. Trimming stripped 3 bases from V and 8 bases from J, with 11 bases between. The CDR3 DNA follows: TGTGCCAGCAGCGCAACAGGGAGGGAAAAACTGTTTTTT. It yields the protein CASSATGREKLFF.

This clonotype was observed at least ten times. The chain links TRBV7-9 to TRBJ1-1, with 7 bases that match TRBD1. Germline trimming cut 5 bases from V and 7 bases from J; bases unmatched to any gene: 7. The CDR3 sequence is 13 residues long. Germline V gene data show CDR1 as SEHNR and CDR2 as FQNEAQ (reference sequence). For the CDR3, the DNA is TGTGCCAGCAGCACCAGTAACAGGGGTGAAGCTTTCTTT. The encoded protein is CASSTSNRGEAFF.

This clonotype was counted at least ten times. This rearrangement joins TRBV2 to TRBJ2-7, with D tentatively TRBD1 or TRBD2 (5 bases each). CDR3 length: 13 residues. Trimming removed 6 bases at V and 3 bases at J, with 12 bases between. Germline lookup yields CDR1 SNHLY and CDR2 FYNNEI. CDR3 sequence (DNA): TGTGCCAGCAGCTTACGGGGCGTCTACGAGCAGTACTTC. Translating gives CASSLRGVYEQYF.

This clonotype appeared many times. The chain couples TRBV7-9 to TRBJ2-7; 7 bases map to TRBD1. Per the germline V gene, CDR1 is SEHNR and CDR2 is FQNEAQ (reference sequence). CDR3 length: 15 amino acids. With 4 bases clipped from V and 5 bases from J, the junction kept 11 bases outside the gene matches. This CDR3 is CASSSATGAQDEQYF. CDR3 DNA: TGTGCCAGCAGCTCAGCTACAGGGGCCCAGGACGAGCAGTACTTC.

CDR3 region: CASSLLASRGSAGELFF. Written as DNA, the CDR3 is TGTGCCAGCAGCTTACTGGCCTCCCGCGGGTCCGCCGGGGAGCTGTTTTTT. The J gene is TRBJ2-2, the V gene TRBV7-9; weak D call: TRBD2 (5 bases). Germline values: CDR1 SEHNR, CDR2 FQNEAQ (reference sequence). The CDR3 spans 17 residues. Trimming removed 2 bases at V and 6 bases at J, with 19 bases between.

The chain combines TRBV6-2 or TRBV6-3 with TRBJ1-3; D not resolved. The CDR3 has 15 amino acids. The germline CDR1 and CDR2 sequences are MNHEY and SVGEGT. V lost 6 bases, J lost 0 bases, and 12 bases lay in between. CDR3 DNA sequence: TGTGCCAGCAGCTCTCCGGGCCGCTCTGGAAACACCATATATTTT. Translated, it gives CASSSPGRSGNTIYF.

A few counts support this clonotype. This rearrangement joins TRBV7-9 to TRBJ2-5; D call uncertain. CDR3 length: 13 residues. V lost 7 bases, J lost 5 bases, and 14 bases lay in between. CDR1 SEHNR and CDR2 FQNEAQ come from the germline V gene (reference sequence). The CDR3 DNA is TGTGCCAGCAATCGAAAACAGTCGGAGACCCAGTACTTC. Translation: CASNRKQSETQYF.

This clonotype turned up a few times. This chain joins TRBV6-5 and TRBJ1-1; 8 positions match TRBD1. J gave up 10 bases and V 6 bases, and 13 bases lay outside the gene matches. The CDR3 runs to 14 residues. Germline values: CDR1 MNHEY, CDR2 SVGAGI. The CDR3 region has the DNA TGTGCCAGCAGCCAGGGATTTATTGGGACAGGAGCTTTCTTT. Protein: CASSQGFIGTGAFF.

This clonotype was counted a single time. V usage is TRBV7-2 and J usage is TRBJ1-5; 7 bases agree with TRBD1. The CDR3 is made up of 15 amino acids. Trimming took 5 bases from V and 6 from J; bases not matched to a gene: 10. Germline V lookup: CDR1 SGHTA, CDR2 FQGNSA. The CDR3 bases are TGTGCCAGCAGCATTGGGACAGTGGGGGGTCAGCCCCAGCATTTT. Residues: CASSIGTVGGQPQHF.

This clonotype came up many times. This chain joins TRBV24-1 and TRBJ1-1, with no clear D. V lost 7 bases to trimming and J lost 1 base, with 9 bases between them. The CDR3 loop spans 13 amino acids. CDR1 and CDR2 from the germline V gene are KGHDR and SFDVKD. The CDR3 sequence: CATRSGPNTEAFF. CDR3 DNA: TGTGCCACCAGAAGCGGCCCGAACACTGAAGCTTTCTTT.

This clonotype was counted ten times or more. V usage is TRBV2 and J usage is TRBJ2-7, with 7 bases lining up with TRBD1. The CDR3 totals 14 residues. J gave up 3 bases and V 8 bases, and 10 bases lay outside the gene matches. Germline V gives CDR1 SNHLY, CDR2 FYNNEI. The CDR3 coding sequence is TGTGCCAGCGGCCCCCGGGACAGACGCTACGAGCAGTACTTC. It specifies CASGPRDRRYEQYF.

This clonotype has at least ten counts. The chain carries TRBV2 and TRBJ2-6; the D is unclear. Trimming stripped 1 base from V and 4 bases from J, with 17 bases between. The CDR3 is made up of 18 amino acids. Looked up from germline, CDR1 is SNHLY and CDR2 is FYNNEI. The CDR3 sequence is CASSEDAVFRGGANVLTF. DNA for the CDR3: TGTGCCAGCAGTGAAGATGCGGTCTTTAGAGGAGGGGCCAACGTCCTGACTTTC. The entire variable domain, with the rest obtained from reference TRBV2 and TRBJ2-6, is as follows: EPEVTQTPSHQVTQMGQEVILRCVPISNHLYFYWYRQILGQKVEFLVSFYNNEISEKSEIFDDQFSVERPDGSNFTLKIRSTKLEDSAMYFCASSEDAVFRGGANVLTFGAGSRLTVL.

This clonotype was observed a handful of times. The chain carries TRBV2 and TRBJ1-1, with a possible D match to TRBD1 (5 bases). This CDR3 is built from 14 residues. Looked up from germline, CDR1 is SNHLY and CDR2 is FYNNEI. The germline V and J ends were trimmed by 8 bases and 2 bases, with 15 bases remaining between them. CDR3 loop: CASLGGGINTEAFF. CDR3 DNA: TGTGCCAGCCTTGGCGGGGGAATCAACACTGAAGCTTTCTTT.

This chain joins TRBV2 and TRBJ2-7; D not certain. The CDR3 loop spans 11 amino acids. Germline CDR1 reads SNHLY; CDR2 reads FYNNEI. The germline V and J ends were trimmed by 3 bases and 12 bases, with 12 bases remaining between them. This CDR3 reads CASSEWDRPYF. DNA of the CDR3: TGTGCCAGCAGTGAGTGGGATAGACCGTACTTC.